This paragraph covers one TCR beta chain sequence. One end of the junction is discordant with germline, which a read error may explain. These data are taken from a study of cytomegalovirus exposure and HLA in healthy donors. The CDR3 length is 12 residues. CDR1 is SEHNR and CDR2 is FQNEAQ in the germline V gene (reference sequence). PCR amplification relied on 60 Vbeta primers (plus 13 Jbeta primers). Only in-frame clones appear in the TCRdb table, and some are missing; sequencing was by immunoSEQ multiplex PCR. The sample lists 200,000 to 250,000 clones, more than 60% occurring once. The specimen sequenced was PBMCs. The chain carries TRBV7-9 and TRBJ2-7; D gene uncertain. The source of this sequence is a woman in her 30s in good health and CMV-seronegative. This chain's CDR3 is CSSSLGLYEQYF. The DNA for the CDR3 is TGTTCCAGCAGCTTGGGCTTGTACGAGCAGTACTTC. The whole variable domain, remainder taken from reference TRBV7-9 and TRBJ2-7, is DTGVSQNPRHKITKRGQNVTFRCDPISEHNRLYWYRQTLGQGPEFLTYFQNEAQLEKSRLLSDRFSAERPKGSFSTLEIQRTEQGDSAMYLCSSSLGLYEQYFGPGTRLTVT.